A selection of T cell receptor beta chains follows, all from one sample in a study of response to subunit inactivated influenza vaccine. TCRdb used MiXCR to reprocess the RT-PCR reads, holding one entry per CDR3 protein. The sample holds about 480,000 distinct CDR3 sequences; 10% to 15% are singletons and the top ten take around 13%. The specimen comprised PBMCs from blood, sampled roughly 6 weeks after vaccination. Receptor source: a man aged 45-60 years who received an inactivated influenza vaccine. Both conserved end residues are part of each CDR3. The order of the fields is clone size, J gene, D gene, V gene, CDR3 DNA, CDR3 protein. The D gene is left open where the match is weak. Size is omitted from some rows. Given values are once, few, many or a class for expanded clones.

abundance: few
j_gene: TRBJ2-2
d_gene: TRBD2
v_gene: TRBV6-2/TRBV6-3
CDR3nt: TGTGCCAGCAGCCCCCTTAGCGGGAGACTCGCCGACACCGGGGAGCTGTTTTTT
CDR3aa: CASSPLSGRLADTGELFF

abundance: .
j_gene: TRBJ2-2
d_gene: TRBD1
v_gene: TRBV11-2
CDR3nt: TGTGCCAGCAGCTTATGGCGGACAGGAAACACCGGGGAGCTGTTTTTT
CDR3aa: CASSLWRTGNTGELFF

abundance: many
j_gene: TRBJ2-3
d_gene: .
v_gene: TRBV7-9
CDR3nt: TGTGCCAGCAGCCCACAACTAGGTCGCACAGATACGCAGTATTTT
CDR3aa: CASSPQLGRTDTQYF

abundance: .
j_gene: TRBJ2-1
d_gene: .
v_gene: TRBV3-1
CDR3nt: TGTGCCAGCAGCCAAGAGATGGGGGCCCTCTACAATGAGCAGTTCTTC
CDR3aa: CASSQEMGALYNEQFF

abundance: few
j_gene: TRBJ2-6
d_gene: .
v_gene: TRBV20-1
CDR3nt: TGCAGTGCTAGTATTTCTGGGGCCAACGTCCTGACTTTC
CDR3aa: CSASISGANVLTF

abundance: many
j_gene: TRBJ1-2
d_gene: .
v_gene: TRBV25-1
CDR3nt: TGTGCCAGCAGTGAGCGGGGGAACTATGGCTACACCTTC
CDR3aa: CASSERGNYGYTF

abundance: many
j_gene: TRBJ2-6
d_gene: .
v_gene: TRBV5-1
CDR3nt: TGTGCCAGCAGTTTATCCGGGGCCAACGTCCTGACTTTC
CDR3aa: CASSLSGANVLTF

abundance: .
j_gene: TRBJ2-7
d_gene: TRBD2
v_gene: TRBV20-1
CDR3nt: TGCAGTGCTGGCGGTCTAGCGGGGTTGTTTTCCGAGCAGTACTTC
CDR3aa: CSAGGLAGLFSEQYF

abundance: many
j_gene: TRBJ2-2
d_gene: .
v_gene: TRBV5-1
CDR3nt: TGCGCCAGCAGCCCGGGGGCCGTCGAGACCGGGGAGCTGTTTTTT
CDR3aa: CASSPGAVETGELFF

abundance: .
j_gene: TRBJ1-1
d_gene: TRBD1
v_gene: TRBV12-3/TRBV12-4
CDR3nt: TGTGCCAGCAGCCTGCAGGGACAGCTGAACACTGAAGCTTTCTTT
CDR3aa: CASSLQGQLNTEAFF

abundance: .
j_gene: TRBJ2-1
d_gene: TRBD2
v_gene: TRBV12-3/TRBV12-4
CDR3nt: TGTGCCAGCAGCTCGGGACTAGCGGGGTTGGGTGAGCAGTTCTTC
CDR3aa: CASSSGLAGLGEQFF

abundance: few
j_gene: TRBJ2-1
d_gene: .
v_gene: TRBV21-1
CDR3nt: TGTGCCAGCAGCAAAGATCCACTAGCGGGAGGGGACAATGAGCAGTTCTTC
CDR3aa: CASSKDPLAGGDNEQFF

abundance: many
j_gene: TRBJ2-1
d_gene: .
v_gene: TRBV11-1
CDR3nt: TGTGCCAGCAGCTTGGTTCGGGATGGGAATGAGCAGTTCTTC
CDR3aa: CASSLVRDGNEQFF

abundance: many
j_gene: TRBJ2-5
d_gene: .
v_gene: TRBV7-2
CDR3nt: TGTGCCAGCAGCTTAGTTCGGGGGTCACAAGAGACCCAGTACTTC
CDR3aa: CASSLVRGSQETQYF

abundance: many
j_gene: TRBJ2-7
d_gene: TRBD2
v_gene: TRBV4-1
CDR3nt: TGCGCCAGCAGCCAAGGCTCGGGACTAGCGGGGCCTTCCTACGAGCAGTACTTC
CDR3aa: CASSQGSGLAGPSYEQYF

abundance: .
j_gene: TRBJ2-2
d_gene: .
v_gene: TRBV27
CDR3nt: TGTGCCAGCAAAAGGAATACCGGGGAGCTGTTTTTT
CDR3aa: CASKRNTGELFF

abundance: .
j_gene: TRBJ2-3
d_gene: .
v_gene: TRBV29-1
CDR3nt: TGCTGCGTCCTACGGGAACAGGCCACAGATACGCAGTATTTT
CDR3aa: CCVLREQATDTQYF

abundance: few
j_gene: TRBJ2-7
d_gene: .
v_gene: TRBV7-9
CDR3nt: TGTGCCAGCGGATACGGGGCCTACGAGCAGTACTTC
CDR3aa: CASGYGAYEQYF

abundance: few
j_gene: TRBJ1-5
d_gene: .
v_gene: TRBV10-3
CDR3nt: TGTGCCATCAGTGAGTCGGGGCAGGGAAGTCAGCCCCAGCATTTT
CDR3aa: CAISESGQGSQPQHF

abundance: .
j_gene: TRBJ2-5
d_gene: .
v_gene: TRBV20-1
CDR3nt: TGCAGTGCTGGCTTTGGTGGGATGGGGCAGACCCAGTACTTC
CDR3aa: CSAGFGGMGQTQYF

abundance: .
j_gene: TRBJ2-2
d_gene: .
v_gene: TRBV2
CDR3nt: TGTGCCAGCATGCTGAACACCGGGGAGCTGTTTTTT
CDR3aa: CASMLNTGELFF

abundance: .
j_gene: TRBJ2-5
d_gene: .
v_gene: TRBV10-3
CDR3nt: TGTGCCATCAGTGGACCTGGACGCCGCGAGACCCAGTACTTC
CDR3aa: CAISGPGRRETQYF

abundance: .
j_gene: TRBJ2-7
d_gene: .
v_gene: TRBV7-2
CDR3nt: TGTGCCAGCAGCCCGGGACTCCATATCAGTATGGCGGAGCAGTACTTC
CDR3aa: CASSPGLHISMAEQYF

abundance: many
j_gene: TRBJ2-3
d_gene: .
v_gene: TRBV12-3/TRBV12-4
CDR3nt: TGTGCCAGCAGTTTCTTAGGGGGAGTATCAGATACGCAGTATTTT
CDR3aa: CASSFLGGVSDTQYF

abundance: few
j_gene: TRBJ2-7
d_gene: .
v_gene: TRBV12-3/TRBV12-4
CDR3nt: TGTGCCAGCAGATTCGACACCTACGAGCAGTACTTC
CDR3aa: CASRFDTYEQYF

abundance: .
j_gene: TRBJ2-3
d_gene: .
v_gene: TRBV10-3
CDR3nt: TGTGCCATCAGTGTTACAGGCAGTTTCACAGATACGCAGTATTTT
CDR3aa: CAISVTGSFTDTQYF

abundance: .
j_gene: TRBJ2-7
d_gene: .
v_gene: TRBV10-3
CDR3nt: TGTGCCATCAGTGACCCGGGGGTACTGTGGGAGCAGTACTTC
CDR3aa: CAISDPGVLWEQYF

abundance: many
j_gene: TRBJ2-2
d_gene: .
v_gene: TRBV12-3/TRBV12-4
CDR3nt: TGTGCCAGCAGGCCCCGATCCGGGAAAAACACCGGGGAGCTGTTTTTT
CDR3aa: CASRPRSGKNTGELFF